The 2 T cell receptor beta chains in this list originate from one sample, sequenced in a study of CD8 T cells in Susac syndrome (dated by TCRdb to between 2019 and 2020). The library was produced with the immunoSEQ multiplex PCR assay. RNA was extracted using the RNeasy kit, and about 0.5 to 1 microgram was reverse transcribed with random hexamers. TCRdb redid the processing of the public reads, applying fastp at Q25 and MiXCR, and retained in-frame beta chains. Each entry is one CDR3 protein sequence, shown with its most common DNA and genes. This sample lists under 300,000 distinct CDR3 sequences; 90% to 96% were detected once. Together, the top ten hold 0.08% to 0.11% of the sample. Sample: CD4+ T cells from PBMCs. These receptors were collected from a human donor with Susac syndrome.

This clonotype was recorded only once. V gene TRBV12-3 or TRBV12-4 combines with J gene TRBJ2-1; D is unclear. Trimming shortened V by 5 bases and J by 4 bases, and 12 bases separated the two germline ends. The CDR3 totals 14 residues. CDR3 coding DNA: TGTGCCAGCAGTCGGACGCAGGTTTACAATGAGCAGTTCTTC. It specifies CASSRTQVYNEQFF.

The rearrangement joins TRBV14 to TRBJ2-4; 8 bases fit TRBD2. CDR3 length: 15 residues. Unmatched junction bases numbered 8, after V lost 4 bases and J lost 6 bases. Germline assignment: CDR1 SGHDN and CDR2 FVKESK. CDR3 loop: CASSRDSGTGNIQYF. CDR3 nucleotides: TGTGCCAGCAGCCGAGATAGCGGGACCGGAAACATTCAGTACTTC.